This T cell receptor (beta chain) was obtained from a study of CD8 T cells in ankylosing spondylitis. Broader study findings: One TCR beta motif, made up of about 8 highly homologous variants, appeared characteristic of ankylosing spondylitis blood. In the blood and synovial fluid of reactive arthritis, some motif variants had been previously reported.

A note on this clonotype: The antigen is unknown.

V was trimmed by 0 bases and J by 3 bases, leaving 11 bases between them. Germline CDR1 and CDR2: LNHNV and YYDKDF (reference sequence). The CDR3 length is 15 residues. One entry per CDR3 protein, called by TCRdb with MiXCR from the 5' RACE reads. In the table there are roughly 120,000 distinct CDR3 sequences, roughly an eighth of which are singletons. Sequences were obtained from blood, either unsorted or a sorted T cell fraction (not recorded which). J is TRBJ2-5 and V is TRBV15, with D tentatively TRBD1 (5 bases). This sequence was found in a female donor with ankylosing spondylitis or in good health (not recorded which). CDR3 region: CATSRDWGFEETQYF. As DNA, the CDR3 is TGTGCCACCAGCAGAGATTGGGGCTTCGAAGAGACCCAGTACTTC.